This TCR beta chain stems from a study of a mutant IDH1 vaccine in newly diagnosed glioma. Time point specified: week 23, last vaccination. What each vaccine dose contained was 300 ug of mutant IDH1 20-mer peptide, accompanied by topical imiquimod. The astrocytomas were IDH1-mutant, ATRX-negative, and WHO grade 3 or 4. Measured with immunoSEQ multiplex PCR; TCRdb has only the in-frame clones, and not every one. In the table there are around 54,000 clones, around 87% of which are singletons. On this clone: The antigen remains unidentified.

There are 15 residues in the CDR3. Germline CDR1 reads SGHNT; CDR2 reads YYREEE (reference sequence). Trimming at V came to 3 bases and at J to 3 bases, leaving 7 bases not matched to a gene. The source of this sequence is a man in his forties with glioma. The chain uses TRBV5-4 and TRBJ1-2, with 8 bases identical to TRBD1. Sequencing was performed on PBMCs, taken from a glioma patient whose treatment included an IDH1 peptide vaccine. This CDR3 reads CASSSPGQGYYGYTF. The CDR3 nucleotides read TGTGCCAGCAGCTCCCCCGGACAGGGTTACTATGGCTACACCTTC.